These 25 T cell receptor beta chains originate from one sample sequenced in a study of T cell responses to AZD1222 COVID-19 vaccine. Sequencing used immunoSEQ multiplex PCR; TCRdb keeps in-frame clones, though not all of them. The sample includes about 150,000 clones, roughly 91% of them seen just once. Sample: peripheral blood, taken on day 0 of AZD1222 vaccination. The source of these receptors is an adult in good health.

This chain connects TRBV6-5 to TRBJ2-3; perhaps D is TRBD1 or TRBD2 (5 bases each). Germline V lookup: CDR1 MNHEY, CDR2 SVGAGI. The V gene lost 2 bases and the J gene lost 2 bases, with 11 bases spanning the gap. The length of the CDR3 is 15 residues. CDR3 region: CASSYMRGFTDTQYF. Written as DNA, the CDR3 is TGTGCCAGCAGTTACATGAGGGGTTTCACAGATACGCAGTATTTT.

V is TRBV6-6 and J is TRBJ2-1; 9 bases are a match to TRBD2. This CDR3 is built from 15 residues. Looked up from germline, CDR1 is MNHNY and CDR2 is SVGAGI (reference sequence). Trimming removed 4 bases from V and 3 bases from J; junction bases left unmatched: 4. CDR3 in amino acids: CASSSPSGDYNEQFF. DNA for the CDR3: TGTGCCAGCAGTTCCCCTAGCGGGGACTACAATGAGCAGTTCTTC.

The chain employs TRBV19 and TRBJ1-5, with no clear D. The V gene's germline CDR1 is LNHDA and CDR2 SQIVND (reference sequence). The CDR3 has 13 amino acids. With 3 bases removed from V and 2 bases from J, the gap between germline ends came to 5 bases. This chain's CDR3 is CASSIWGNQPQHF. The CDR3 coding sequence is TGTGCCAGTAGTATTTGGGGCAATCAGCCCCAGCATTTT.

The CDR3 nucleotides are TGTGCCAGCACCCGACAGGGAGGAACCGGGGAGCTGTTTTTT. Translated: CASTRQGGTGELFF. The chain carries TRBV21-1 and TRBJ2-2; TRBD1 was called by the table and not checked on the DNA. TRBV21-1 is a documented pseudogene. There are 14 residues in the CDR3.

The rearrangement links TRBV4-1 to TRBJ2-7; D perhaps matches TRBD2 (7 bases). Germline CDR1 MGHRA, CDR2 YSYEKL. CDR3 length: 15 residues. The V end was cut by 0 bases, the J end by 3 bases, with 12 bases between. CDR3 DNA: TGCGCCAGCAGCCAAGATGGGGGGGGCTTCTACGAGCAGTACTTC. This gives the protein CASSQDGGGFYEQYF.

The V gene is TRBV6-1, the J gene TRBJ1-5; D is unclear. Trimming stripped 2 bases from V and 2 bases from J, with 10 bases between. The CDR3 consists of 15 residues. Germline V lookup: CDR1 MNHNS, CDR2 SASEGT. The CDR3 loop reads CASSESGVGNQPQHF. CDR3 sequence (DNA): TGTGCCAGCAGTGAATCCGGAGTTGGCAATCAGCCCCAGCATTTT.

The gene calls are TRBV15 and TRBJ2-3; D is unclear. There are 14 residues in the CDR3. V was trimmed by 0 bases and J by 4 bases, leaving 8 bases between them. Germline V CDR1 and CDR2: LNHNV, YYDKDF (reference sequence). The CDR3 DNA sequence: TGTGCCACCAGCAGAGATCCAATTGCAGATACGCAGTATTTT. Encoded protein: CATSRDPIADTQYF.

The rearrangement links TRBV3-1 (or the pseudogene TRBV3-2) to TRBJ1-1; no clear D. Looked up from germline, CDR1 is LGHDT and CDR2 is YNNKEL (reference sequence). The CDR3 runs 14 residues. V was clipped by 1 base and J by 0 bases, with 6 bases between them. The CDR3 DNA follows: TGTGCCAGCAGCCAAGTTGGCTTGAACACTGAAGCTTTCTTT. As protein: CASSQVGLNTEAFF.

The chain has TRBV7-3 and TRBJ2-2, with 10 nucleotides matching TRBD1. J gave up 6 bases and V 5 bases, and 6 bases lay outside the gene matches. There are 15 residues in the CDR3. The germline V gene encodes CDR1 SGHTA and CDR2 FQGTGA. CDR3 in amino acids: CASSTGTGEAGELFF. CDR3 in DNA: TGTGCCAGCAGCACCGGGACAGGGGAGGCCGGGGAGCTGTTTTTT.

The V and J genes are TRBV19 and TRBJ2-5; no clear D. CDR3 length: 14 amino acids. Germline values: CDR1 LNHDA, CDR2 SQIVND (reference sequence). V shed 1 base and J shed 6 bases, with 12 bases lying between them. The chain's CDR3 is CASSIVGIMKTQYF. The DNA for the CDR3 is TGTGCCAGTAGTATAGTTGGCATAATGAAGACCCAGTACTTC.

The chain carries TRBV12-5 and TRBJ2-1; D uncertain. This CDR3 is built from 13 residues. Germline values: CDR1 LGHNT, CDR2 FRNRAP. Trimming pared 6 bases from V and 8 bases from J, leaving 14 bases between. CDR3 bases: TGTGCTAGTGGGACTGCGTCTGTAGATGAGCAGTTCTTC. This encodes CASGTASVDEQFF.

The chain combines TRBV13 with TRBJ2-3; 7 nucleotides agree with TRBD1. The CDR3 covers 14 residues. J lost 3 bases, V lost 4 bases, and 4 bases had no gene match. Germline V gives CDR1 PRHDT, CDR2 FYEKMQ (reference sequence). The CDR3 sequence is CASSSRQGTDTQYF. CDR3 DNA: TGTGCCAGCAGCTCCCGACAGGGTACAGATACGCAGTATTTT.

The V and J genes are TRBV2 and TRBJ2-5; D not certain. Germline V lookup: CDR1 SNHLY, CDR2 FYNNEI. CDR3 length: 13 amino acids. V was shortened by 8 bases and J by 7 bases, with 17 bases between the two germline ends. CDR3 DNA: TGTGCCAGCGAGGATGTTGGACCACCGACCCAGTACTTC. It codes for CASEDVGPPTQYF. Drawing the rest from reference TRBV2 and TRBJ2-5, the complete variable domain is EPEVTQTPSHQVTQMGQEVILRCVPISNHLYFYWYRQILGQKVEFLVSFYNNEISEKSEIFDDQFSVERPDGSNFTLKIRSTKLEDSAMYFCASEDVGPPTQYFGPGTRLLVL.

The CDR3 region is CAISQGSQETQYF. Written as DNA, the CDR3 is TGTGCCATCAGCCAGGGTTCTCAAGAGACCCAGTACTTC. The chain carries TRBV10-3 and TRBJ2-5, with D maybe TRBD1 (5 bases). From germline, CDR1 is ENHRY and CDR2 SYGVKD. The CDR3 has 13 amino acids. The ends were cut back, 6 bases at V and 2 bases at J, with 10 bases in the middle.

The chain recombines TRBV6-6 with TRBJ1-2; D not resolved. This CDR3 spans 13 amino acids. Germline V gene sequence: CDR1 MNHNY, CDR2 SVGAGI (reference sequence). V shed 6 bases and J shed 8 bases, with 16 bases lying between them. The CDR3 DNA is TGTGCCAGCAGGCCGGCAGAATCTTTGGGCTACACCTTC. This encodes CASRPAESLGYTF.

CDR3 region: CASSPGQLEAFF. In nucleotides, the CDR3 is TGTGCCAGCAGCCCCGGGCAGCTCGAAGCTTTCTTT. The rearrangement joins TRBV3-1 (or the pseudogene TRBV3-2) to TRBJ1-1; D not certain. Trimming removed 4 bases from V and 8 bases from J, with 11 bases in between. The CDR3 is 12 amino acids. The germline V gene has CDR1 LGHDT and CDR2 YNNKEL (reference sequence).

This rearrangement joins TRBV6-5 to TRBJ1-5, with TRBD1 matching over 10 bases. V shed 9 bases and J 6 bases; nucleotides not matched to a gene: 11. The CDR3 is made up of 15 amino acids. From germline, CDR1 is MNHEY and CDR2 SVGAGI. The CDR3 region is CASTSRTGGGQPQHF. The CDR3 DNA is TGTGCCAGTACCTCGCGGACAGGGGGTGGTCAGCCCCAGCATTTT.

The chain employs TRBV3-1 (or the pseudogene TRBV3-2) and TRBJ1-1; the D is unclear. The CDR3 totals 15 residues. Trimming left V 0 bases short and J 11 bases short, with 19 bases between. Germline V CDR1 and CDR2: LGHDT, YNNKEL (reference sequence). The CDR3 region is CASSQEGNQRSSAFF. The CDR3 coding sequence is TGTGCCAGCAGCCAAGAAGGGAACCAGAGGTCTAGCGCTTTCTTT.

This chain links TRBV7-2 with TRBJ2-5; D is unclear. This CDR3 has 15 amino acids. Trimming shortened V by 2 bases and J by 2 bases, and 12 bases separated the two germline ends. Germline CDR1 reads SGHTA; CDR2 reads FQGNSA. The CDR3 nucleotides read TGTGCCAGCAGCTTAATTTCGGGTATTCAAGAGACCCAGTACTTC. The encoded protein is CASSLISGIQETQYF.

This chain joins TRBV19 and TRBJ1-1; D remains unclear. Per germline, CDR1 LNHDA and CDR2 SQIVND (reference sequence). CDR3 size: 12 residues. V was cut by 3 bases and J by 8 bases, with 10 bases left in between. CDR3 region: CASSIGYAEAFF. CDR3 sequence (DNA): TGTGCCAGTAGTATTGGGTACGCGGAAGCTTTCTTT.

CDR3 DNA sequence: TGTGCCAGCAGCTTAGACAGCCACGCGGGCTACACCTTC. Its translation is CASSLDSHAGYTF. V and J are TRBV7-8 and TRBJ1-2; no definite D call. There are 13 residues in the CDR3. Germline CDR1 and CDR2: SGHVS and FQNEAQ. The V end was cut by 1 base, the J end by 8 bases, with 11 bases between.

V is TRBV11-2 and J is TRBJ2-7, with 9 nucleotides matching TRBD2. J was trimmed by 6 bases and V by 2 bases; bases with no gene match: 8. This CDR3 has 15 residues. Looked up from germline, CDR1 is SGHAT and CDR2 is FQNNGV. This CDR3 reads CASSLSLLAGFEQYF. The CDR3 nucleotides read TGTGCCAGCAGCTTATCTTTGCTAGCGGGGTTCGAGCAGTACTTC.

V and J are TRBV28 and TRBJ1-1; perhaps TRBD1 as D (6 bases). The ends were cut back, 10 bases at V and 0 bases at J, with 15 bases in the middle. The CDR3 runs to 14 residues. Per germline, CDR1 MDHEN and CDR2 SYDVKM. CDR3 DNA: TGTGCCACCAGGGGTAGCTTCATGAACACTGAAGCTTTCTTT. Translated: CATRGSFMNTEAFF.

The chain employs TRBV5-1 and TRBJ1-3; the D gene is possibly TRBD1 (5 bases). With 0 bases removed from V and 0 bases from J, the gap between germline ends came to 7 bases. The CDR3 extends over 15 amino acids. Germline V gives CDR1 SGHRS, CDR2 YFSETQ. CDR3 region: CASSLGGTSGNTIYF. CDR3 bases: TGCGCCAGCAGCTTGGGTGGGACCTCTGGAAACACCATATATTTT.

The V call is TRBV5-8, the J call TRBJ1-5; perhaps TRBD1 as D (6 bases). The CDR3 consists of 15 residues. Trimming removed 2 bases at V and 0 bases at J, with 9 bases between. The germline V gene encodes CDR1 SGHTS and CDR2 YDEGEE. In nucleotides, the CDR3 is TGTGCCAGCAGCTTCACAGGGTTTAGCAATCAGCCCCAGCATTTT. Amino acid sequence: CASSFTGFSNQPQHF.